Shown below are 28 T cell receptor beta chains from a single sample sequenced in a study of control samples from healthy donors and cancer patients. This table comes from immunoSEQ multiplex PCR, and its TCRdb copy is limited to in-frame clones, with some not included. Found here are roughly 130,000 clones, about nine tenths of them singletons; the top ten hold almost 2.5%. Sequencing was carried out using blood. The receptors shown here come from a man aged 18 to 35 in good health.

The chain has TRBV5-1 and TRBJ2-1; 7 bases agree with TRBD2. CDR1 and CDR2 (germline): SGHRS, YFSETQ. The CDR3 totals 14 residues. With V trimmed by 0 bases and J by 5 bases, 2 bases remained unmatched. The DNA of the CDR3 is TGCGCCAGCAGCTTGGCGGGGGGAAACAATGAGCAGTTCTTC. As protein: CASSLAGGNNEQFF.

The chain links TRBV20-1 to TRBJ2-2; D is uncertain. Germline V gene data show CDR1 as DFQATT and CDR2 as SNEGSKA (reference sequence). V was pared by 3 bases and J by 6 bases, with 11 bases between. CDR3 length: 13 residues. The CDR3 sequence is CSASRTHAGELFF. CDR3 nucleotide sequence: TGCAGTGCTAGTCGGACCCACGCCGGGGAGCTGTTTTTT.

V and J are TRBV5-1 and TRBJ2-5; 15 nucleotides match TRBD2. The CDR3 loop spans 17 amino acids. Germline CDR1 is SGHRS and CDR2 is YFSETQ. The J segment lost 5 bases and the V segment lost 3 bases, leaving 8 bases of the junction unmatched. CDR3 region: CASSSGLAGGLRETQYF. For the CDR3, the DNA is TGCGCCAGCAGCTCCGGACTAGCGGGAGGGCTTAGGGAGACCCAGTACTTC. Based on the CDR3 plus reference TRBV5-1 and TRBJ2-5, the full variable domain is KAGVTQTPRYLIKTRGQQVTLSCSPISGHRSVSWYQQTPGQGLQFLFEYFSETQRNKGNFPGRFSGRQFSNSRSEMNVSTLELGDSALYLCASSSGLAGGLRETQYFGPGTRLLVL.

The chain uses TRBV12-3 or TRBV12-4 and TRBJ1-2, with no clear D. The CDR3 has 13 residues. Trimming pared 5 bases from V and 2 bases from J, leaving 9 bases between. This chain's CDR3 is CASSLSANYGYTF. The CDR3 DNA reads TGTGCCAGCAGTCTAAGCGCGAACTATGGCTACACCTTC.

The chain's CDR3 is CATGRGVLNQPQHF. The CDR3 bases are TGTGCCACCGGGCGGGGGGTGTTGAATCAGCCCCAGCATTTT. V usage is TRBV15 and J usage is TRBJ1-5; possibly TRBD1 for D (5 bases). The CDR3 extends over 14 amino acids. CDR1 and CDR2 from the germline V gene are LNHNV and YYDKDF (reference sequence). V was trimmed by 8 bases and J by 4 bases, leaving 15 bases between them.

The V call is TRBV4-1, the J call TRBJ1-5, with a possible D match to TRBD1 (6 bases). The CDR3 has 17 amino acids. V dropped 1 base and J dropped 3 bases, with 16 bases sitting between them. Germline loops: CDR1 MGHRA, CDR2 YSYEKL. CDR3 region: CASSQVGAGGVNQPQHF. The DNA of the CDR3 is TGCGCCAGCAGCCAAGTGGGGGCGGGGGGCGTCAATCAGCCCCAGCATTTT.

The chain recombines TRBV4-1 with TRBJ1-1; no clear D gene. Deletions cut 7 bases from V and 2 bases from J, with 14 bases between. This CDR3 comprises 14 residues. CDR1 is MGHRA, CDR2 YSYEKL, per germline. Here the CDR3 reads CASKYVGANTEAFF. CDR3 sequence (DNA): TGCGCCAGCAAATATGTTGGTGCAAACACTGAAGCTTTCTTT.

The chain is built from TRBV3-1 (or the pseudogene TRBV3-2) and TRBJ1-4, with D unresolved. The CDR3 loop spans 16 amino acids. Germline CDR1 LGHDT, CDR2 YNNKEL (reference sequence). V lost 2 bases and J 0 bases, leaving 10 bases between the germline ends. CDR3 nucleotides: TGTGCCAGCAGCCAAAGTACGAGTGCAACTAATGAAAAACTGTTTTTT. It specifies CASSQSTSATNEKLFF.

This clone was seen just once. Mismatch with germline at one junction end may stem from a read error. The V and J genes are TRBV12-3 or TRBV12-4 and TRBJ2-3; 12 bases align to TRBD1. The length of the CDR3 is 13 residues. The CDR3 nucleotides are TGTGCCAGCAGTTTAAGGGACAGGGGGCGGTTGGCCTTT. Residues: CASSLRDRGRLAF.

The chain is built from TRBV4-1 and TRBJ1-1; unclear D gene. This CDR3 region has 13 residues. V was trimmed by 3 bases and J by 1 base, leaving 6 bases between them. From germline, CDR1 is MGHRA and CDR2 YSYEKL. The CDR3 protein is CASSQVENTEAFF. The CDR3 coding sequence is TGCGCCAGCAGCCAGGTTGAGAACACTGAAGCTTTCTTT.

This sequence joins TRBV7-2 and TRBJ2-7, with D perhaps matching TRBD1 (6 bases). From germline, CDR1 is SGHTA and CDR2 FQGNSA. V dropped 4 bases and J dropped 0 bases, with 22 bases sitting between them. The CDR3 totals 18 residues. The CDR3 DNA reads as TGTGCCAGCAGCTCCCTCTCTGACCCGGACAGCTTCTCCTACGAGCAGTACTTC. Translated, it gives CASSSLSDPDSFSYEQYF. The full variable domain, rest sourced from reference TRBV7-2 and TRBJ2-7, is GAGVSQSPSNKVTEKGKDVELRCDPISGHTALYWYRQSLGQGLEFLIYFQGNSAPDKSGLPSDRFSAERTGGSVSTLTIQRTQQEDSAVYLCASSSLSDPDSFSYEQYFGPGTRLTVT.

The rearrangement uses TRBV5-4 and TRBJ2-3, with 11 bases fitting TRBD2. Germline values: CDR1 SGHNT, CDR2 YYREEE (reference sequence). The CDR3 has 16 amino acids. With 4 bases clipped from V and 2 bases from J, the junction kept 6 bases outside the gene matches. In DNA, the CDR3 is TGTGCCAGCAGCAAGGGACTAGCGGATCCCACAGATACGCAGTATTTT. It is translated as CASSKGLADPTDTQYF.

The V and J genes are TRBV7-2 and TRBJ2-1; TRBD1 aligns across 7 bases. The V gene's germline CDR1 is SGHTA and CDR2 FQGNSA. After removal of 5 bases from V and 7 bases from J, the junction contained 11 bases not matched to a gene. This CDR3 comprises 15 residues. This CDR3 is CASSGPRQGLNEQFF. CDR3 bases: TGTGCCAGCAGCGGGCCGCGACAGGGTTTGAATGAGCAGTTCTTC.

The rearrangement uses TRBV3-1 (or the pseudogene TRBV3-2) and TRBJ2-7; a weak D match, TRBD2 (6 bases). V lost 0 bases and J 0 bases, leaving 9 bases between the germline ends. Germline values: CDR1 LGHDT, CDR2 YNNKEL (reference sequence). The CDR3 consists of 15 residues. The CDR3, as DNA: TGTGCCAGCAGCCAAGAGTTAGCGGTCTCCTACGAGCAGTACTTC. Translated: CASSQELAVSYEQYF.

Note on this clone: This sample includes further DNA sequences coding for the same CDR3. This CDR3 reads CASSGGYEQYF. Here the CDR3 DNA reads TGTGCCAGCAGCGGGGGGTACGAGCAGTACTTC. The V gene is TRBV6-5, the J gene TRBJ2-7, with TRBD2 matching over 7 bases. CDR1 is MNHEY and CDR2 is SVGAGI in the germline V gene. The V gene end was trimmed by 6 bases and the J gene end by 4 bases; junction bases not matched to a gene: 0. This CDR3 comprises 11 residues.

The V gene is TRBV7-3, the J gene TRBJ2-3, with 11 bases that match TRBD2. From germline, CDR1 is SGHTA and CDR2 FQGTGA. V shed 5 bases and J 4 bases; nucleotides not matched to a gene: 5. The CDR3 runs 15 residues. DNA for the CDR3: TGTGCCAGCAGCCTCCTAGCGGGAGGCGCAGATACGCAGTATTTT. This codes for CASSLLAGGADTQYF.

This clone was seen only once. J is TRBJ2-3 and V is TRBV7-8; D unresolved. Trimming removed 5 bases at V and 1 base at J, with 10 bases between. This CDR3 has 14 residues. The germline V gene encodes CDR1 SGHVS and CDR2 FQNEAQ. Written as DNA, the CDR3 is TGTGCCAGCAGCCCCCCCTTGGGCACAGATACGCAGTATTTT. Amino acid sequence: CASSPPLGTDTQYF.

The V gene is TRBV6-2 or TRBV6-3, the J gene TRBJ2-2; D is uncertain. The ends were cut back, 0 bases at V and 1 base at J, with 3 bases in the middle. This CDR3 region has 14 residues. Germline CDR1 and CDR2: MNHEY and SVGEGT. The CDR3 spells CASSYSGNTGELFF. CDR3 in DNA: TGTGCCAGCAGTTACTCCGGGAACACCGGGGAGCTGTTTTTT.

This chain connects TRBV10-3 to TRBJ2-7, with D maybe TRBD1 (6 bases). The V gene lost 8 bases and the J gene lost 2 bases, with 13 bases spanning the gap. This CDR3 is 13 amino acids long. Germline assignment: CDR1 ENHRY and CDR2 SYGVKD. The CDR3: CAIGAGAAYEQYF. The CDR3 bases are TGTGCCATCGGGGCAGGGGCAGCCTACGAGCAGTACTTC.

As DNA, the CDR3 is TGTGCCAGCAGTTCCCAGGTTCTCTATGGCTACACCTTC. This translates into CASSSQVLYGYTF. V and J are TRBV12-3 or TRBV12-4 and TRBJ1-2, with D hard to call. CDR3 size: 13 residues. The V end was cut by 4 bases, the J end by 4 bases, with 10 bases between.

The V gene is TRBV6-2 or TRBV6-3, the J gene TRBJ1-4; 7 bases fit TRBD1. Trimming cost V 5 bases and J 10 bases; bases outside gene matches: 4. This CDR3 is built from 12 residues. Germline CDR1 and CDR2: MNHEY and SVGEGT. CDR3 region: CASSRDRGKLFF. The CDR3 DNA is TGTGCCAGCAGTCGGGACAGAGGAAAACTGTTTTTT.

This chain connects TRBV3-1 (or the pseudogene TRBV3-2) to TRBJ2-5; a weak D match, TRBD1 (6 bases). Looked up from germline, CDR1 is LGHDT and CDR2 is YNNKEL (reference sequence). The CDR3 sequence is 15 residues long. Trimming took 1 base from V and 0 from J, leaving 9 bases between them. CDR3 DNA: TGTGCCAGCAGCCAAGCGGACAGCTACCAAGAGACCCAGTACTTC. Translation: CASSQADSYQETQYF.

The chain recombines TRBV6-5 with TRBJ2-6; unclear D gene. The V end was cut by 3 bases, the J end by 0 bases, with 3 bases between. Per the germline V gene, CDR1 is MNHEY and CDR2 is SVGAGI. This CDR3 comprises 14 residues. The CDR3 nucleotides are TGTGCCAGCAGTTATTCCTCTGGGGCCAACGTCCTGACTTTC. Translated: CASSYSSGANVLTF.

The V and J genes are TRBV7-9 and TRBJ1-5; a weak D match, TRBD1 (6 bases). Germline V CDR1 and CDR2: SEHNR, FQNEAQ (reference sequence). The CDR3 is made up of 15 amino acids. V was cut by 1 base and J by 3 bases, with 10 bases left in between. Written as DNA, the CDR3 is TGTGCCAGCAGCTTAGGGGGGCAGTTCAATCAGCCCCAGCATTTT. Translating gives CASSLGGQFNQPQHF.

This clone has only a few counts. The chain joins TRBV18 to TRBJ1-5; D call uncertain. The V and J ends lost 2 bases and 2 bases respectively, with 13 bases between them. The germline CDR1 and CDR2 sequences are KGHSH and LQKENI. The CDR3 extends over 16 amino acids. The CDR3 spells CASSPSSQAGNQPQHF. The CDR3 region has the DNA TGTGCCAGCTCACCATCTAGCCAGGCAGGCAATCAGCCCCAGCATTTT. Supplemented by reference TRBV18 and TRBJ1-5, the full variable domain reads NAGVMQNPRHLVRRRGQEARLRCSPMKGHSHVYWYRQLPEEGLKFMVYLQKENIIDESGMPKERFSAEFPKEGPSILRIQQVVRGDSAAYFCASSPSSQAGNQPQHFGDGTRLSIL.

CDR3 loop: CASSQDRSVLAGGRSSYNEQFF. The CDR3 nucleotides read TGTGCCAGCAGCCAAGATCGTTCTGTACTAGCGGGGGGGAGGAGCTCCTACAATGAGCAGTTCTTC. This rearrangement joins TRBV3-1 (or the pseudogene TRBV3-2) to TRBJ2-1, with 13 bases that match TRBD2. Germline V lookup: CDR1 LGHDT, CDR2 YNNKEL (reference sequence). V lost 0 bases and J lost 0; bases outside the gene matches: 14. CDR3 size: 22 residues.

The CDR3 DNA follows: TGTGCCATCAGTGAGGGGACTAGCGGGGGGGTGGAGACCCAGTACTTC. Its protein product is CAISEGTSGGVETQYF. The chain combines TRBV10-3 with TRBJ2-5; 16 bases line up with TRBD2. Germline V gene lookup returns CDR1 ENHRY and CDR2 SYGVKD. The CDR3 covers 16 residues. J was trimmed by 5 bases and V by 2 bases; bases with no gene match: 2.

The chain joins TRBV5-1 to TRBJ2-2; D is unclear. This CDR3 spans 14 amino acids. Trimming pared 4 bases from V and 2 bases from J, leaving 9 bases between. Germline assignment: CDR1 SGHRS and CDR2 YFSETQ. The CDR3 DNA reads TGCGCCAGCAGCCCGGACCAAAACACCGGGGAGCTGTTTTTT. Protein product: CASSPDQNTGELFF.